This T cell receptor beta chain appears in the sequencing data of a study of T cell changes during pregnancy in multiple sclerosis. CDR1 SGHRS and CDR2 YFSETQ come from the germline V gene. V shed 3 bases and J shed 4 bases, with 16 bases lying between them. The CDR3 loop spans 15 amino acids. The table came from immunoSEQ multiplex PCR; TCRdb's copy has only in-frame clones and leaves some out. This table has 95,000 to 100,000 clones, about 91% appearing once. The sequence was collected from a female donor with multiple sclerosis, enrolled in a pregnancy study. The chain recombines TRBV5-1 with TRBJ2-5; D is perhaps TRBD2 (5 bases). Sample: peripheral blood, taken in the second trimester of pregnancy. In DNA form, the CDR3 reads TGCGCCAGCAGCTGGGAGCCGGAACAATTAGAGACCCAGTACTTC. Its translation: CASSWEPEQLETQYF. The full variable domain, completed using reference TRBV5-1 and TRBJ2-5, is KAGVTQTPRYLIKTRGQQVTLSCSPISGHRSVSWYQQTPGQGLQFLFEYFSETQRNKGNFPGRFSGRQFSNSRSEMNVSTLELGDSALYLCASSWEPEQLETQYFGPGTRLLVL.